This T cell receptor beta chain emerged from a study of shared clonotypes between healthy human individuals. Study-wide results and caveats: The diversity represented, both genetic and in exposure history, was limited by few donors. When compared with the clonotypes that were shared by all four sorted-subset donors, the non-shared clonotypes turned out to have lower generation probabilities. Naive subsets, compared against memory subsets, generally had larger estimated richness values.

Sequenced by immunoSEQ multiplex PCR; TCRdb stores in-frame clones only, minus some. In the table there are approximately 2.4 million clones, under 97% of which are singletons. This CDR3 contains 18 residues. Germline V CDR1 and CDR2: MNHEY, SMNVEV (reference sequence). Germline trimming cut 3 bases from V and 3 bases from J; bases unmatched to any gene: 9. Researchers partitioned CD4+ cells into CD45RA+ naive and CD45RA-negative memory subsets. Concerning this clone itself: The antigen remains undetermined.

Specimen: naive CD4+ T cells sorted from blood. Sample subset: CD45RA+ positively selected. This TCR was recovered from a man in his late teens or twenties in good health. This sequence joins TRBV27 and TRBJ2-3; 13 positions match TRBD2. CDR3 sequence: CASSFLRTSGSRTDTQYF. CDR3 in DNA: TGTGCCAGCAGTTTCCTAAGGACTAGCGGGAGTCGGACAGATACGCAGTATTTT.